This T cell receptor beta chain was obtained from a study of regulatory T cells in long-lasting Graves disease. Study as a whole: To qualify as persistent, Graves' disease required over 5 years of antithyroid drugs with positive TSH receptor antibodies.

Researchers made TCR beta libraries by using iRepertoire HTBI primers and running Arm-PCR on CDR3 regions. TCRdb used MiXCR to reprocess the multiplex PCR reads, holding one entry per CDR3 protein. This table has 350,000 to 500,000 distinct CDR3 sequences, roughly 23% appearing once. The sample holds a few counts of this clonotype. Its antigen is not identified. As for time point: persistent/refractory GD, antithyroid drugs over 5 years with positive TRAb. PBMC-extracted RNA yielded the TCR library. Germline V gene lookup returns CDR1 WNHNN and CDR2 SYGVQD (reference sequence). This CDR3 has 15 residues. V was cut by 3 bases and J by 5 bases, with 13 bases left in between. Study observations and caveats: Study was limited to peripheral blood, excluding thyroid tissue. Persistent disease was characterized by preferential usage of TRBV28, TRBJ1-2 and TRBJ2-5.

The origin of this receptor is a female donor with Graves disease. The chain employs TRBV10-1 and TRBJ2-2, with D possibly being TRBD2 (5 bases). Material: peripheral blood mononuclear cells (PBMCs), obtained when the disease was refractory, from a patient treated with antithyroid drugs. The CDR3 DNA follows: TGCGCCAGCAGTGAACACGGGGTGGGGACCGGGGAGCTGTTTTTT. The encoded protein is CASSEHGVGTGELFF.